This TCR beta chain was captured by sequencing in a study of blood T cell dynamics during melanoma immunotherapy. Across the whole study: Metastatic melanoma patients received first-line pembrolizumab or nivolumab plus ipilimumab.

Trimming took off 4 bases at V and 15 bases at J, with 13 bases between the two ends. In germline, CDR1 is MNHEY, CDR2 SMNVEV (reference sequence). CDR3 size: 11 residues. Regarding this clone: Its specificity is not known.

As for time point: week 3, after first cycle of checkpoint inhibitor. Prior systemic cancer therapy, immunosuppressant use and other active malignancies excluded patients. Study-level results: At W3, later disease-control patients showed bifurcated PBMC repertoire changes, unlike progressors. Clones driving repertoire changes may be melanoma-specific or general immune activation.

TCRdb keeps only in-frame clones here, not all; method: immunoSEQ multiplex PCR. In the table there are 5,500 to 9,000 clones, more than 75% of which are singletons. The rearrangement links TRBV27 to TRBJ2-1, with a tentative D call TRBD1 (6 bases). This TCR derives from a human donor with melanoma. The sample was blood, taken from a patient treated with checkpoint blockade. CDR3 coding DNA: TGTGCCAGCAGTTCAACAGGGTTTCCGTTCTTC. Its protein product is CASSSTGFPFF.